This TCR beta chain was sequenced in a study of blood T cell repertoires in COVID-19. Trimming cost V 3 bases and J 4 bases, with 11 bases left between them. Germline V CDR1 and CDR2: SNHLY, FYNNEI. This CDR3 region has 14 residues. In the authors' methods: Amplifying reference gene primers gave estimates of nucleated cell counts. Sequencing used immunoSEQ multiplex PCR; TCRdb keeps in-frame clones, though not all of them. V, J and clone size are taken as reported in that table, and D and trimming were inferred from the DNA itself. The table lists 20,000 to 25,000 clones, roughly nine tenths of them singletons, with roughly 4% in the top ten.

V usage is TRBV2 and J usage is TRBJ2-3; D possibly corresponds to TRBD2 (5 bases). The sequenced sample consisted of peripheral blood. This clonotype was sampled from a human donor in a cohort sampled during active COVID-19. CDR3 amino acids: CASSDGLAADTQYF. The CDR3 bases are TGTGCCAGCAGTGATGGGCTAGCCGCAGATACGCAGTATTTT. Full variable domain (rest looked up from reference TRBV2 and TRBJ2-3): EPEVTQTPSHQVTQMGQEVILRCVPISNHLYFYWYRQILGQKVEFLVSFYNNEISEKSEIFDDQFSVERPDGSNFTLKIRSTKLEDSAMYFCASSDGLAADTQYFGPGTRLTVL.